Shown below are 20 T cell receptor beta chains from a single sample sequenced in a study of cytotoxic CD8 clonotypes in ibrutinib-treated CLL (TCRdb year 2021). What this sample's time point label stands for: approximately twelve months on ibrutinib. Library preparation employed the immunoSEQ multiplex PCR assay. In its TCRdb copy, this immuneACCESS table keeps in-frame sequences only and misses some clones. Where compared with another copy, unresolved V genes explain less than half of these, and the others have no known cause. The sample table records more than 200,000 clones; 70% to 75% of these occur just once. The ten largest clones represent approximately 6.3% of the sample. The sample was PBMCs, taken after 12 months of ibrutinib treatment. These receptors all stem from a human donor with chronic lymphocytic leukemia.

V gene TRBV18 combines with J gene TRBJ2-7; the D gene is possibly TRBD2 (6 bases). The length of the CDR3 is 17 residues. Germline-derived CDR1 and CDR2 are KGHSH and LQKENI. Trimming took off 5 bases at V and 2 bases at J, with 22 bases between the two ends. The CDR3, as DNA: TGTGCCAGCTCATCCCAGAGGGTGGGAGGAGGCACCTACGAGCAGTACTTC. It yields the protein CASSSQRVGGGTYEQYF.

This clone appeared a few times. The chain carries TRBV5-1 and TRBJ1-3; 9 nucleotides match TRBD1. The CDR3 has 14 residues. V lost 3 bases, J lost 6 bases, and 4 bases stayed unmatched. The V gene's germline CDR1 is SGHRS and CDR2 YFSETQ. The CDR3 DNA reads as TGCGCCAGCAGCTCAACAGGGGGCGAAAACACCATATATTTT. Translation gives CASSSTGGENTIYF.

The chain employs TRBV7-2 and TRBJ1-5; D is possibly TRBD1 (5 bases). This CDR3 region has 14 residues. Germline CDR1 is SGHTA and CDR2 is FQGNSA. V dropped 5 bases and J dropped 11 bases, with 19 bases sitting between them. The chain's CDR3 is CASSRVAGWGSQHF. The CDR3 coding sequence is TGTGCCAGCAGCCGGGTGGCTGGTTGGGGGTCCCAGCATTTT.

This clone appeared a single time. The V gene is TRBV6-6, the J gene TRBJ2-7; unclear D gene. CDR3 size: 12 residues. V was pared by 6 bases and J by 3 bases, with 9 bases between. Germline loops: CDR1 MNHNY, CDR2 SVGAGI (reference sequence). As DNA, the CDR3 is TGTGCCAGCAGCCTTGGCGGCTACGAGCAGTACTTC. Protein: CASSLGGYEQYF.

This chain uses TRBV15 with TRBJ2-7, with 16 bases lining up with TRBD2. CDR3 length: 14 residues. With V trimmed by 5 bases and J by 11 bases, 6 bases remained unmatched. CDR1 is LNHNV, CDR2 YYDKDF, per germline (reference sequence). CDR3 sequence: CATSSGTSGRGEYF. CDR3 in DNA: TGTGCCACCAGCTCGGGGACTAGCGGGAGGGGGGAGTACTTC. Combining the CDR3 with reference TRBV15 and TRBJ2-7 gives the whole variable domain DAMVIQNPRYQVTQFGKPVTLSCSQTLNHNVMYWYQQKSSQAPKLLFHYYDKDFNNEADTPDNFQSRRPNTSFCFLDIRSPGLGDTAMYLCATSSGTSGRGEYFGPGTRLTVT.

The chain combines TRBV30 with TRBJ2-5; D is uncertain. This CDR3 is 15 amino acids long. CDR1 GTSNPN and CDR2 SVGIG come from the germline V gene (reference sequence). Trimming took 1 base from V and 0 from J, leaving 12 bases between them. The CDR3 bases are TGTGCCTGGAGTGGCCGGGTCTCCTACCAAGAGACCCAGTACTTC. Its protein is CAWSGRVSYQETQYF.

The chain links TRBV28 to TRBJ2-7; D remains ambiguous. The CDR3 extends over 17 amino acids. Trimming removed 6 bases from V and 0 bases from J, with 21 bases in between. Germline lookup yields CDR1 MDHEN and CDR2 SYDVKM. The DNA of the CDR3 is TGTGCCAGCAGCCCCACCCATCGCACCCAGAGCTCCTACGAGCAGTACTTC. Protein sequence: CASSPTHRTQSSYEQYF.

This sequence joins TRBV5-1 and TRBJ2-7, with 7 positions matching TRBD1. Germline V gene lookup returns CDR1 SGHRS and CDR2 YFSETQ. There are 15 residues in the CDR3. V was clipped by 6 bases and J by 6 bases; unmatched bases: 15. The CDR3 nucleotides are TGCGCCAGCACGACCCAATGGGGGCAGGGGGTCGAGCAGTACTTC. Translating it yields CASTTQWGQGVEQYF.

This sequence joins TRBV7-2 and TRBJ2-2; 9 bases agree with TRBD2. V dropped 5 bases and J dropped 6; count of bases not matched to a gene: 13. The CDR3 runs to 17 residues. The germline gives CDR1 SGHTA, CDR2 FQGNSA. Written as DNA, the CDR3 is TGTGCCAGCAGCCCAGGGACTAGCCCGGAGGGTTCCGGGGAGCTGTTTTTT. It is translated as CASSPGTSPEGSGELFF.

The chain links TRBV5-6 to TRBJ1-1; 7 nucleotides line up with TRBD1. The CDR3 is made up of 15 amino acids. The V segment lost 6 bases and the J segment 4 bases; nucleotides outside the gene matches: 12. The germline V gene encodes CDR1 SGHDT and CDR2 YYEEEE. The CDR3 nucleotides are TGTGCCAGCACCCGACAGGGTCTGCGATCCACTGAAGCTTTCTTT. Protein sequence: CASTRQGLRSTEAFF. Supplemented by reference TRBV5-6 and TRBJ1-1, the full variable domain reads DAGVTQSPTHLIKTRGQQVTLRCSPKSGHDTVSWYQQALGQGPQFIFQYYEEEERQRGNFPDRFSGHQFPNYSSELNVNALLLGDSALYLCASTRQGLRSTEAFFGQGTRLTVV.

V and J are TRBV7-9 and TRBJ2-1; perhaps TRBD2 as D (6 bases). Germline CDR1 and CDR2: SEHNR and FQNEAQ (reference sequence). The CDR3 length is 12 residues. CDR3 bases: TGTGGCACAACCGGGGGTGATAATGAGCAGTTCTTC. This sequence encodes CGTTGGDNEQFF.

The chain couples TRBV5-6 to TRBJ1-2; 9 bases are shared with TRBD1. The germline V gene encodes CDR1 SGHDT and CDR2 YYEEEE. The junction had 11 bases not matched to a gene; V was cut back by 4 bases and J by 7 bases. The CDR3 loop spans 15 amino acids. The CDR3 DNA reads TGTGCCAGCAGCCCGGCCGGGACAGGGCCGGCTGGCTACACCTTC. This encodes CASSPAGTGPAGYTF.

This clone has only a few counts. The chain joins TRBV27 to TRBJ1-6, with unresolved D. The germline V gene has CDR1 MNHEY and CDR2 SMNVEV (reference sequence). The CDR3 has 9 amino acids. V was clipped by 11 bases and J by 13 bases, with 9 bases between them. The CDR3 DNA is TGTGCCCATGGGTTCCCCCTCCACTTT. Translating it yields CAHGFPLHF.

The chain has TRBV4-1 and TRBJ2-6; no reliable D call. V was cut by 0 bases and J by 0 bases, with 9 bases left in between. Germline CDR1 and CDR2: MGHRA and YSYEKL. The CDR3 contains 17 residues. DNA of the CDR3: TGCGCCAGCAGCCAAGATAAAGGCAGCTCTGGGGCCAACGTCCTGACTTTC. Translated, it gives CASSQDKGSSGANVLTF.

The chain carries TRBV28 and TRBJ2-7; no reliable D call. The CDR3 is 13 amino acids. V was clipped by 8 bases and J by 1 base, with 12 bases between them. Germline V CDR1 and CDR2: MDHEN, SYDVKM. The CDR3 reads CASYFLGSYEQYF. Written as DNA, the CDR3 is TGTGCCAGCTACTTCCTCGGGTCCTACGAGCAGTACTTC.

V and J are TRBV7-9 and TRBJ2-1, with 8 bases identical to TRBD2. This CDR3 comprises 14 residues. The germline V gene encodes CDR1 SEHNR and CDR2 FQNEAQ (reference sequence). The trim removed 6 bases at V and 3 bases at J, leaving 4 bases unmatched. The CDR3: CASRAAGDYNEQFF. For the CDR3, the DNA is TGTGCCAGCAGGGCAGCGGGGGACTACAATGAGCAGTTCTTC.

The chain is built from TRBV6-1 and TRBJ2-2, with a weak D call TRBD1 (6 bases). This CDR3 has 15 residues. The V gene's germline CDR1 is MNHNS and CDR2 SASEGT. Deletions cut 7 bases from V and 0 bases from J, with 12 bases between. CDR3 in DNA: TGTGCCAGCACCGCCACAGGGTCGAACACCGGGGAGCTGTTTTTT. It yields the protein CASTATGSNTGELFF.

The genes are TRBV9 and TRBJ2-7; D may be TRBD2 (6 bases). Between the trimmed V and J ends, which lost 0 bases and 5 bases, there was a span of 6 bases. Germline V gene lookup returns CDR1 SGDLS and CDR2 YYNGEE. The CDR3 spans 12 residues. The CDR3 here is CASSVGGDEQYF. CDR3 bases: TGTGCCAGCAGCGTAGGGGGGGACGAGCAGTACTTC.

V gene TRBV18 combines with J gene TRBJ2-2; the D gene is possibly TRBD1 (5 bases). Trimming took 2 bases from V and 5 from J, leaving 6 bases between them. In germline, CDR1 is KGHSH, CDR2 LQKENI. The CDR3 spans 13 residues. The CDR3 region is CASSPDRTGELFF. The CDR3 DNA follows: TGTGCCAGCTCACCAGACAGAACCGGGGAGCTGTTTTTT.

This clone has a handful of counts. The rearrangement uses TRBV7-3 and TRBJ2-1; TRBD2 matches at 8 bases. Germline-derived CDR1 and CDR2 are SGHTA and FQGTGA. CDR3 size: 16 residues. Trimming took 5 bases from V and 6 from J; bases not matched to a gene: 12. CDR3 amino acids: CASSPSYWREVNEQFF. Written as DNA, the CDR3 is TGTGCCAGCAGCCCTTCCTACTGGCGGGAGGTCAATGAGCAGTTCTTC.